The next 2 T cell receptor beta chains were all read from a single sample in a study of PD-1 blockade in classical Hodgkin lymphoma. Relapse after autologous stem cell transplantation occurred in every patient, and brentuximab vedotin exposure varied. Clones were read by immunoSEQ multiplex PCR, and TCRdb kept only the in-frame ones, dropping some. Among under 95,000 clones listed, 80% to 95% were seen once. The sample in question was peripheral blood mononuclear cells (PBMCs), obtained before the second cycle of nivolumab. The receptors were sampled from a human donor with classical Hodgkin lymphoma.

The chain carries TRBV5-8 and TRBJ2-7, with 8 bases fitting TRBD1. The CDR3 spans 14 residues. Germline assignment: CDR1 SGHTS and CDR2 YDEGEE. V lost 0 bases, J lost 3 bases, and 2 bases stayed unmatched. The DNA of the CDR3 is TGTGCCAGCAGCTTGGGGACAGGGCACTACGAGCAGTACTTC. As protein: CASSLGTGHYEQYF. The entire variable domain, with the rest obtained from reference TRBV5-8 and TRBJ2-7, is as follows: EAGVTQSPTHLIKTRGQQATLRCSPISGHTSVYWYQQALGLGLQFLLWYDEGEERNRGNFPPRFSGRQFPNYSSELNVNALELEDSALYLCASSLGTGHYEQYFGPGTRLTVT.

This clone was seen once. The chain couples TRBV29-1 to TRBJ2-5; the D gene could be TRBD1 or TRBD2 (5 bases each). The DNA matches TRBJ2-7 better at its end, which makes the J call doubtful. Germline V lookup: CDR1 SQVTM, CDR2 ANQGSEA. The CDR3 consists of 16 residues. In DNA form, the CDR3 reads TGCAGCGTTGAAGATCGGGGCAGGCCCTCCCCCTACGAGCAGTACTTC. Protein product: CSVEDRGRPSPYEQYF.